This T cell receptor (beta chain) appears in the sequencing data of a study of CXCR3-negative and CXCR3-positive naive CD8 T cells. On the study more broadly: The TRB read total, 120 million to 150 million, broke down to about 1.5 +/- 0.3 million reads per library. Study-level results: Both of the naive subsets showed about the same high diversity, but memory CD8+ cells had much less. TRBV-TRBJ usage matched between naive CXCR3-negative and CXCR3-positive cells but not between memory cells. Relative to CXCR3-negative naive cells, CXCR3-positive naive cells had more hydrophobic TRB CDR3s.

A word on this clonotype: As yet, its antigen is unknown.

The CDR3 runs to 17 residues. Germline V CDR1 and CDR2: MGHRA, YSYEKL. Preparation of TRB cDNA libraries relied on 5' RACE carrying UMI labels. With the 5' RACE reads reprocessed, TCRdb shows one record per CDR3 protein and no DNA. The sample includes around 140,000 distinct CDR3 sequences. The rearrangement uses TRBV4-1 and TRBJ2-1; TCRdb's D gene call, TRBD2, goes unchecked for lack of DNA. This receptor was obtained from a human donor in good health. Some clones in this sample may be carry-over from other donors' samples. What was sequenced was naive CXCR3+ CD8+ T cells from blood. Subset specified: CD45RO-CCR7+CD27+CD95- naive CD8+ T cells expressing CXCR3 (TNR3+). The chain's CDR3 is CASSQYSGRAAYNEQFF.